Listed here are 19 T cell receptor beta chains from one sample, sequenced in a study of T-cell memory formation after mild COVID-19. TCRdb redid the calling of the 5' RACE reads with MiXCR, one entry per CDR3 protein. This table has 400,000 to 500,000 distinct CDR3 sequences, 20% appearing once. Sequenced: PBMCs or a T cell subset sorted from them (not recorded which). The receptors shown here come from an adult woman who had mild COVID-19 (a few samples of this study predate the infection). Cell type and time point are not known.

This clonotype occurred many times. DNA for the CDR3: TGTGCCACCTCGAAAGAACTGGGGAACAATGAGCAGTTCTTC. This encodes CATSKELGNNEQFF. The chain recombines TRBV24-1 with TRBJ2-1; D uncertain. The CDR3 is 14 amino acids. Germline values: CDR1 KGHDR, CDR2 SFDVKD. The ends were cut back, 9 bases at V and 5 bases at J, with 16 bases in the middle.

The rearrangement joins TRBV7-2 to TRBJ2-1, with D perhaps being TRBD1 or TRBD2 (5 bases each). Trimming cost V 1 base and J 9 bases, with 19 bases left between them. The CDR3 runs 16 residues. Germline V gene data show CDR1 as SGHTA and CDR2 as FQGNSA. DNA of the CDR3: TGTGCCAGCAGCTTAGGACGGTGGAAGAGGGGCGGTGAGCAGTTCTTC. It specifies CASSLGRWKRGGEQFF.

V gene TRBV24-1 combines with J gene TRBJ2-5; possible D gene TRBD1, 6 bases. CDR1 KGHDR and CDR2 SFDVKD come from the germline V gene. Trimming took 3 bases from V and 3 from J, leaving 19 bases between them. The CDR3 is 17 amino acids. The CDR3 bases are TGTGCCACCAGTGATCTTGACCCAAAGGGGGTGGAAGAGACCCAGTACTTC. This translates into CATSDLDPKGVEETQYF.

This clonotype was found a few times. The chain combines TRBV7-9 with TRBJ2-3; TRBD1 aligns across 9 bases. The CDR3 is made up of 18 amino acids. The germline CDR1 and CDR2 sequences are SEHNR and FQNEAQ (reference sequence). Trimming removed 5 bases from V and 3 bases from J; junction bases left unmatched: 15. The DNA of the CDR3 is TGTGCCAGCAGCCGAACCAGTCTTACAGGGGGCGAAACAGATACGCAGTATTTT. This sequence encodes CASSRTSLTGGETDTQYF.

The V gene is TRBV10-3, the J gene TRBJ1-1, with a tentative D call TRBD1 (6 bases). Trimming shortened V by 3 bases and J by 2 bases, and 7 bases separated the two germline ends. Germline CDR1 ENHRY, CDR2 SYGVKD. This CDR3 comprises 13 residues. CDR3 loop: CAISEQGNTEAFF. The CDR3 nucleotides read TGTGCCATCAGTGAACAGGGCAACACTGAAGCTTTCTTT.

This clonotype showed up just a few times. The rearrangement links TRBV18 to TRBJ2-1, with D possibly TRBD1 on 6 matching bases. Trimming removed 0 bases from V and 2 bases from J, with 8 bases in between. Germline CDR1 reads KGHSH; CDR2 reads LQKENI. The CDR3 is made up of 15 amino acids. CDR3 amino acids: CASSPPRTAYNEQFF. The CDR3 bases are TGTGCCAGCTCACCACCTAGGACAGCCTACAATGAGCAGTTCTTC.

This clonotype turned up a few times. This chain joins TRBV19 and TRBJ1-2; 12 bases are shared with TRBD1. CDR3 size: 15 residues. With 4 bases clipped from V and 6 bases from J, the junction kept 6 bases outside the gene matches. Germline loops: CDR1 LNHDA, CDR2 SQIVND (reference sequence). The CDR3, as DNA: TGTGCCAGTAGTACATGGGACAGGGGGCTCGATGGCTACACCTTC. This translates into CASSTWDRGLDGYTF.

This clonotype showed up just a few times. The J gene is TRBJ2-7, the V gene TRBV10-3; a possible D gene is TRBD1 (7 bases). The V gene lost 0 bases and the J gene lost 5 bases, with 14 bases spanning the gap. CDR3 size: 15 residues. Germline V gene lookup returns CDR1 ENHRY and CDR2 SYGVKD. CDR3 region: CAISESAEGADEQYF. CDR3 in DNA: TGTGCCATCAGTGAGTCTGCGGAGGGGGCGGACGAGCAGTACTTC.

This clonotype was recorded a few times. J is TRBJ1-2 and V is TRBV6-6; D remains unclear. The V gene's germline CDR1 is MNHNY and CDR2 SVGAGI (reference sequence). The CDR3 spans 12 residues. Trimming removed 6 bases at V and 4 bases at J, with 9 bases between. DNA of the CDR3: TGTGCCAGCAGAGATATGGGCTATGGCTACACCTTC. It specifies CASRDMGYGYTF.

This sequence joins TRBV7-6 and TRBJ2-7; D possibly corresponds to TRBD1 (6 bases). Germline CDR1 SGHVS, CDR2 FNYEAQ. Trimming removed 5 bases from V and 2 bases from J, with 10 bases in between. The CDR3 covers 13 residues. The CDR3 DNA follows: TGTGCCAGCAGCGTGACAGGCGCCTACGAGCAGTACTTC. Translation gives CASSVTGAYEQYF.

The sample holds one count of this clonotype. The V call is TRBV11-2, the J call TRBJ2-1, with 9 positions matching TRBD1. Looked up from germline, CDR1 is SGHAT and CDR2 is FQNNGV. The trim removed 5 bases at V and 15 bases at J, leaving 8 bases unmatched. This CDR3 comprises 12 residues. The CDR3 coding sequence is TGTGCCAGCAGCGCCGGGACAGGGTTTCGGTTCTTC. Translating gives CASSAGTGFRFF.

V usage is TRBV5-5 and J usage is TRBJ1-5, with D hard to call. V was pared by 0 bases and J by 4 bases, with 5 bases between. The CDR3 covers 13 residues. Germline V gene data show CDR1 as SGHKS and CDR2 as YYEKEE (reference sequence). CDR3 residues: CASSLVRNQPQHF. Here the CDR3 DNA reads TGTGCCAGCAGCTTGGTCCGTAATCAGCCCCAGCATTTT.

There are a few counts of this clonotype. The CDR3 DNA is TGCAGTGCTAGAGCGGGAACTTACACAGATACGCAGTATTTT. Its protein is CSARAGTYTDTQYF. The chain joins TRBV20-1 to TRBJ2-3; tentative D call: TRBD2 (5 bases). Germline V CDR1 and CDR2: DFQATT, SNEGSKA (reference sequence). The length of the CDR3 is 14 residues. V dropped 1 base and J dropped 2 bases, with 10 bases sitting between them.

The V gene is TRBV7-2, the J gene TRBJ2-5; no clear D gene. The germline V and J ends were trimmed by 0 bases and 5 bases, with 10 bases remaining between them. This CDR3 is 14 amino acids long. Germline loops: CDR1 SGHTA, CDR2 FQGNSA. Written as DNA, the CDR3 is TGTGCCAGCAGCTTAGCGGGATACCGGGAGACCCAGTACTTC. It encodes CASSLAGYRETQYF.

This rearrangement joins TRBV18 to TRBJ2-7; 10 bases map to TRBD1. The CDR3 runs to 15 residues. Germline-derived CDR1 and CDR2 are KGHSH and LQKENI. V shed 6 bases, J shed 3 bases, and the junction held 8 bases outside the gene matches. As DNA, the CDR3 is TGTGCCAGCTCCCTCTCGGGGACAGGGGTCTACGAGCAGTACTTC. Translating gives CASSLSGTGVYEQYF.

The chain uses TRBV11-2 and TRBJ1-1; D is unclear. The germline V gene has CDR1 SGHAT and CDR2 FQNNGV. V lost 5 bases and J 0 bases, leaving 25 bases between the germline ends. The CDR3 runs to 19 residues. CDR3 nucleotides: TGTGCCAGCAGCACACTCGCCCGGGAACACAGCGAGATGAACACTGAAGCTTTCTTT. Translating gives CASSTLAREHSEMNTEAFF.

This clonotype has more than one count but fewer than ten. The CDR3 region is CASTLTGDYGYTF. CDR3 nucleotides: TGTGCCAGCACCCTGACGGGAGACTATGGCTACACCTTC. The rearrangement joins TRBV12-3 or TRBV12-4 to TRBJ1-2; the D is unclear. Deletions cut 7 bases from V and 3 bases from J, with 12 bases between. This CDR3 has 13 residues.

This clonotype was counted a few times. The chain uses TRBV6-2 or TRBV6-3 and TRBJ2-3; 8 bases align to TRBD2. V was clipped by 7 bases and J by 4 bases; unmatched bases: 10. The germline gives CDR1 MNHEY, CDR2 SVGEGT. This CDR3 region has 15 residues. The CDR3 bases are TGTGCCAGCAACCGACTAGCGTCTCAATCAGATACGCAGTATTTT. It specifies CASNRLASQSDTQYF.

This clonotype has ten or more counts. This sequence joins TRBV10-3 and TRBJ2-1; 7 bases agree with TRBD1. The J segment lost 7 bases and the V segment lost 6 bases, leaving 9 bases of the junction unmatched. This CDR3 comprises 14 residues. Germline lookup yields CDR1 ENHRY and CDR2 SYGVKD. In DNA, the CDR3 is TGTGCCATCAGCCGGGACAGTATGGTAAATGAGCAGTTCTTC. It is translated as CAISRDSMVNEQFF.